Sequencing of this T cell receptor (beta chain) was carried out in a study of T cell responses to AZD1222 COVID-19 vaccine. Findings and caveats of the study: Possibly, clonal diversity was underestimated; donors were largely white British and included more females. The repertoires were collected only after the peak T cell response. At study baseline, merely five or six AZD1222 recipients were seropositive.

Notes on this clone: Its antigen is as yet unknown.

Method: immunoSEQ multiplex PCR; TCRdb's copy keeps in-frame clones and lacks some. Found here are tens of thousands of clones, approximately 85% of them singletons; the top ten hold about 12%. Trimming took 0 bases from V and 4 from J, leaving 12 bases between them. Germline assignment: CDR1 SGDLS and CDR2 YYNGEE. CDR3 length: 15 amino acids. This material consisted of peripheral blood, taken 28 days after the second AZD1222 dose. The TCR comes from an adult who received the AZD1222 COVID-19 vaccine. The genes are TRBV9 and TRBJ2-3; D unclear. The CDR3 is CASSVESQWADTQYF. The CDR3 DNA reads as TGTGCCAGCAGCGTAGAAAGCCAGTGGGCAGATACGCAGTATTTT.